The clone carrying this TCR beta chain turned up a few times. Its antigen is still unknown. In TCRdb, the 5' RACE reads were re-called with MiXCR into one record per CDR3 protein. The sample holds about 76,000 distinct CDR3 sequences, about a sixth seen once. This entry comes from a study of early T cells in non-severe SARS-CoV-2 infection. Overall study results and limits: The VDJdb matching leaned toward anti-spike CD8 responses and overlooked private and CD4 specificities.

Germline V gene data show CDR1 as LGHDT and CDR2 as YNNKEL (reference sequence). The CDR3 loop spans 14 amino acids. V lost 2 bases and J lost 8; bases outside the gene matches: 4. This clonotype originated in an adult who was a healthcare worker with PCR-confirmed SARS-CoV-2 infection or an uninfected control (not recorded which). This rearrangement joins TRBV3-1 to TRBJ2-1, with 9 bases identical to TRBD1. The source material was whole blood. This chain's CDR3 is CASSQKGQGDEQFF. In DNA, the CDR3 is TGTGCCAGCAGCCAAAAGGGACAGGGCGATGAGCAGTTCTTC.